This T cell receptor beta chain was documented in a study of cytomegalovirus exposure and HLA in healthy donors. Study-level information: The approximately 120 million unique TCR beta sequences, from around 200 million T cells, were found by an earlier analysis. Broader study findings: Sequence variants that were highly shared formed a cluster that was likely a sequencing artifact. Links to common viral pathogens appeared, in a later analysis, for several of the most significant clusters.

At the time of sampling, donors were nominally healthy, though unrecorded immune exposures were likely. The CDR3 spans 13 residues. Germline V gene lookup returns CDR1 SGHVS and CDR2 FNYEAQ. The germline V and J ends were trimmed by 1 base and 4 bases, with 7 bases remaining between them. This clone has more than one count but fewer than ten. The antigen is undetermined. Primers for the PCR totalled 60 Vbeta and 13 Jbeta. TCRdb's copy holds only in-frame clones and misses some; the assay was immunoSEQ multiplex PCR. The table shows approximately 190,000 clones, with 81% occurring only once. The chain is built from TRBV7-6 and TRBJ1-1; the D is unclear. The receptor was isolated from a man aged 45-60 years in good health and CMV-seronegative. The sample comprised PBMCs. The CDR3 loop is CASSLGSLTEAFF. CDR3 nucleotide sequence: TGTGCCAGCAGCTTAGGTTCCCTCACTGAAGCTTTCTTT.